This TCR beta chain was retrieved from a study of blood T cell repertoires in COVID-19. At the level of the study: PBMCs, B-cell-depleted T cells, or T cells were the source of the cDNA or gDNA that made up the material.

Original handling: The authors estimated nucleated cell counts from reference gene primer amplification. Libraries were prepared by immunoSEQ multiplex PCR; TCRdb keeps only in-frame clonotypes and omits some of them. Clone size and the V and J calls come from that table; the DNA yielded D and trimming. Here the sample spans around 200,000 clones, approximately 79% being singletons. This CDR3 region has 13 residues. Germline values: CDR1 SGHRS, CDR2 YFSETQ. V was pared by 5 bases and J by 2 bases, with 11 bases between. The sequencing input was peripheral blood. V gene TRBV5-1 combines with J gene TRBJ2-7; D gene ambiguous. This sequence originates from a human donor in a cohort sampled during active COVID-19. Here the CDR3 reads CASRSYSTYEQYF. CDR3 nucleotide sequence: TGCGCCAGCAGGTCTTACTCTACCTACGAGCAGTACTTC.